What follows describes a single TCR beta chain. As yet, its antigen is unknown. This specimen comes from a study of cytomegalovirus exposure and HLA in healthy donors. Healthy individuals who donated bone marrow served as the donors. Germline CDR1 is MNHEY and CDR2 is SVGAGI. J lost 2 bases, V lost 4 bases, and 5 bases had no gene match. This CDR3 contains 15 residues. Study observations and caveats: Per a later analysis, HLA-associated TCR beta chains showed more clonal expansion than other, equally common TCR beta chains. Available immune exposure information was restricted to CMV serostatus only. Some V segments, including TRBV6-2 and TRBV6-3, were excluded as indistinguishable.

The primer mix had 60 Vbeta and 13 Jbeta primers. This table comes from immunoSEQ multiplex PCR, and its TCRdb copy is limited to in-frame clones, with some not included. The profile shows approximately 150,000 clones, 80% to 90% of them singletons. Material: PBMCs. The TCR comes from a middle-aged woman in good health and CMV-seropositive. The rearrangement links TRBV6-5 to TRBJ2-3, with 8 bases that match TRBD2. CDR3 sequence reads: CASSSLAGSTDTQYF. In DNA, the CDR3 is TGTGCCAGCAGTTCTTTAGCGGGGTCCACAGATACGCAGTATTTT.